This T cell receptor beta chain is from a study of patients and donors after allogeneic stem cell transplantation. Germline V gives CDR1 SQVTM, CDR2 ANQGSEA. The CDR3 consists of 11 residues. The V gene end was trimmed by 8 bases and the J gene end by 4 bases; junction bases not matched to a gene: 4. Using its own MiXCR run on the RT-PCR reads, TCRdb lists one record per CDR3 protein. The sample yields a few hundred thousand distinct CDR3 sequences, around 40% seen once. The gene calls are TRBV29-1 and TRBJ2-5; 7 bases align to TRBD1. The specimen was blood, either unsorted or a sorted T cell fraction (not recorded which). This sequence was found in a human donor who was either an allogeneic HSCT recipient or a stem cell or donor lymphocyte infusion donor (not recorded which). It is not recorded whose cells these are; they may come from a transplant donor. The CDR3 region is CSTWTGETQYF. DNA for the CDR3: TGCAGCACCTGGACAGGAGAGACCCAGTACTTC.